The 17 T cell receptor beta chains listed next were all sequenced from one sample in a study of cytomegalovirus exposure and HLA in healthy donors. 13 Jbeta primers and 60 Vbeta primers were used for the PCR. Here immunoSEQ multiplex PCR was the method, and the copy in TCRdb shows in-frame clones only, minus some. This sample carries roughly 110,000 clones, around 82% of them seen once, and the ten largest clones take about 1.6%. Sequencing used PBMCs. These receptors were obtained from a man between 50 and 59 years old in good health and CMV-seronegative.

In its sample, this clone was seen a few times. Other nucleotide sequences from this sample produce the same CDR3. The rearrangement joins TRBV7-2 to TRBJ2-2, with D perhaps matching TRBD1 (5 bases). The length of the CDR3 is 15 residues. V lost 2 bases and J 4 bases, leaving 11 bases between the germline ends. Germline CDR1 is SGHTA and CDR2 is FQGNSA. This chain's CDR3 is CASSLMTVATGELFF. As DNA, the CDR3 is TGTGCCAGCAGCTTAATGACAGTAGCCACCGGGGAGCTGTTTTTT.

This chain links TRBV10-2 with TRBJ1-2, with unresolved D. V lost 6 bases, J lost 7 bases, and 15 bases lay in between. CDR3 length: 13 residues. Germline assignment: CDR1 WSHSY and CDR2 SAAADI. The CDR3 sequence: CASSGVTRGGYTF. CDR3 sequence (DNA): TGCGCCAGCAGCGGGGTCACTCGTGGTGGCTACACCTTC.

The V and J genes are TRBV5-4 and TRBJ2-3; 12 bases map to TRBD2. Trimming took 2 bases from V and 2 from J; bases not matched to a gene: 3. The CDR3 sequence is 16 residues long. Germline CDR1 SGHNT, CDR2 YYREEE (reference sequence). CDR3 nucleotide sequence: TGTGCCAGCAGCTTTCGACTAGCGGGGGTCACAGATACGCAGTATTTT. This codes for CASSFRLAGVTDTQYF. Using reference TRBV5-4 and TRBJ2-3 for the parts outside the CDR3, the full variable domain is ETGVTQSPTHLIKTRGQQVTLRCSSQSGHNTVSWYQQALGQGPQFIFQYYREEENGRGNFPPRFSGLQFPNYSSELNVNALELDDSALYLCASSFRLAGVTDTQYFGPGTRLTVL.

CDR3 loop: CASTPSGARDTQYF. The CDR3, as DNA: TGCGCCAGCACCCCTAGCGGGGCCAGAGATACGCAGTATTTT. The J gene is TRBJ2-3, the V gene TRBV5-1; TRBD2 aligns across 9 bases. J lost 5 bases, V lost 6 bases, and 7 bases had no gene match. The germline V gene encodes CDR1 SGHRS and CDR2 YFSETQ. This CDR3 is built from 14 residues.

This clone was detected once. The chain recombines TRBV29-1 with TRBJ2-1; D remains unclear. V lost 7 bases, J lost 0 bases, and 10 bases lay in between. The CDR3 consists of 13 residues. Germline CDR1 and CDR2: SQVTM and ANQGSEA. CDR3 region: CSGGESSYNEQFF. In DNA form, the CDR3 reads TGCAGCGGAGGAGAAAGCTCCTACAATGAGCAGTTCTTC.

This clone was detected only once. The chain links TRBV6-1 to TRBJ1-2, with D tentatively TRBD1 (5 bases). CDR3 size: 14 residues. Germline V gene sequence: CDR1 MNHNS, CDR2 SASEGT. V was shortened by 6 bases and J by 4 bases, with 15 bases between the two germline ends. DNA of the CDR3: TGTGCCAGCAGAAACACGGGACTTAGCTATGGCTACACCTTC. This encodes CASRNTGLSYGYTF.

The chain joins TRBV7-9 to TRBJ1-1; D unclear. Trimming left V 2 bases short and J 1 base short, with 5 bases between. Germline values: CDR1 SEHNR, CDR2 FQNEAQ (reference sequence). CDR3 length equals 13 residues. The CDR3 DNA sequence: TGTGCCAGCAGCTTATCCCAGAACACTGAAGCTTTCTTT. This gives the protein CASSLSQNTEAFF.

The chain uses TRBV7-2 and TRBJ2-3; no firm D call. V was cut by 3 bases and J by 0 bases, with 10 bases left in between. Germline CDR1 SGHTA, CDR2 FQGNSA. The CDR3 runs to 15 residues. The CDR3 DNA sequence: TGTGCCAGCAGCTTTCAGGCCAGGAGCACAGATACGCAGTATTTT. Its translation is CASSFQARSTDTQYF.

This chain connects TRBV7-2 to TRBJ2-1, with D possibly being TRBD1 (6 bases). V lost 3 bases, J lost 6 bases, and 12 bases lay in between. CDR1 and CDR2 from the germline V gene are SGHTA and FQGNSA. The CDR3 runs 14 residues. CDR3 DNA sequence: TGTGCCAGCAGCTTTAACATACAGGGCAATGAGCAGTTCTTC. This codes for CASSFNIQGNEQFF.

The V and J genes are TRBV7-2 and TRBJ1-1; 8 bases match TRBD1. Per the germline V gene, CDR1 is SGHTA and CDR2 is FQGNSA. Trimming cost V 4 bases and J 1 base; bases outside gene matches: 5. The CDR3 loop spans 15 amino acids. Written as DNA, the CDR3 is TGTGCCAGCAGCTGGGCGACAGGGGAGAACACTGAAGCTTTCTTT. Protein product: CASSWATGENTEAFF.

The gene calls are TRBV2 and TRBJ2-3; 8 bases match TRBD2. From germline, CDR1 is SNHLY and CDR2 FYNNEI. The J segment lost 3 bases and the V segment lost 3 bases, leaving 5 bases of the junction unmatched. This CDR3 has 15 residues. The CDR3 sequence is CASSEVRGGTDTQYF. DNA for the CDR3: TGTGCCAGCAGTGAGGTCCGGGGGGGTACAGATACGCAGTATTTT.

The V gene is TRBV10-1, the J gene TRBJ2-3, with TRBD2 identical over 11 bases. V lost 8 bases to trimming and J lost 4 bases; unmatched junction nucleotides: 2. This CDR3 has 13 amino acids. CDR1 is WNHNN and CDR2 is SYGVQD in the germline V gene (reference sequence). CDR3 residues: CASGTSGSDTQYF. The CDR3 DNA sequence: TGCGCCAGCGGGACTAGCGGCTCAGATACGCAGTATTTT.

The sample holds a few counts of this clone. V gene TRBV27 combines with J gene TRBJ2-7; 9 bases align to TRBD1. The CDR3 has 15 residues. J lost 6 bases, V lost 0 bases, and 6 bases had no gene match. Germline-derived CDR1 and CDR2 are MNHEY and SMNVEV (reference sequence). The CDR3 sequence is CASSLSKTGGVEQYF. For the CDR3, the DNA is TGTGCCAGCAGTTTATCGAAGACAGGGGGAGTCGAGCAGTACTTC.

The CDR3 reads CASSAHRGSPYNEQFF. In DNA, the CDR3 is TGTGCCAGCAGCGCCCACAGGGGTTCCCCCTACAATGAGCAGTTCTTC. This chain connects TRBV11-2 to TRBJ2-1, with 7 nucleotides matching TRBD1. Germline CDR1 SGHAT, CDR2 FQNNGV. Trimming cost V 5 bases and J 2 bases; bases outside gene matches: 9. There are 16 residues in the CDR3. The full variable domain, with the rest looked up from reference TRBV11-2 and TRBJ2-1, is EAGVAQSPRYKIIEKRQSVAFWCNPISGHATLYWYQQILGQGPKLLIQFQNNGVVDDSQLPKDRFSAERLKGVDSTLKIQPAKLEDSAVYLCASSAHRGSPYNEQFFGPGTRLTVL.

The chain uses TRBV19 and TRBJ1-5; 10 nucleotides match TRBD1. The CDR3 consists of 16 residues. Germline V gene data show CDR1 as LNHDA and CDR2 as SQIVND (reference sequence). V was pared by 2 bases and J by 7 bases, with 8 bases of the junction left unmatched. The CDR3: CASSISGTGAGQPQHF. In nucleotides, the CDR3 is TGTGCCAGTAGTATAAGCGGGACAGGGGCTGGGCAGCCCCAGCATTTT.

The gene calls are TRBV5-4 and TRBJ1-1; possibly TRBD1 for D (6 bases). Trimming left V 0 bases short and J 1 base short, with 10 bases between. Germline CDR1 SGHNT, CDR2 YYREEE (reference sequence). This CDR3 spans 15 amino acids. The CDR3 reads CASSLDRAGNTEAFF. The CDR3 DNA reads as TGTGCCAGCAGCTTGGACAGGGCAGGGAACACTGAAGCTTTCTTT.

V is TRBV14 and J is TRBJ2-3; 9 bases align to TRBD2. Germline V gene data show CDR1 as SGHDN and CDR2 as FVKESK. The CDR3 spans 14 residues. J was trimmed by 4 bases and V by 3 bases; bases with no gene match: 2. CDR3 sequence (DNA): TGTGCCAGCAGCCAGAGACTAGCGGCAGATACGCAGTATTTT. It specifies CASSQRLAADTQYF. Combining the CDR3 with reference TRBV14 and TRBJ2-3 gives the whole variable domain EAGVTQFPSHSVIEKGQTVTLRCDPISGHDNLYWYRRVMGKEIKFLLHFVKESKQDESGMPNNRFLAERTGGTYSTLKVQPAELEDSGVYFCASSQRLAADTQYFGPGTRLTVL.